This is a list of T cell receptor beta chains from one sample in a study of siplizumab effects on memory and regulatory T cells. Here immunoSEQ multiplex PCR was the method, and the copy in TCRdb shows in-frame clones only, minus some. Of more than 60,000 clones in the sample, around 93% are singletons; the top ten hold roughly 4.7%. Specimen: CD8+ T cells sorted from blood. The receptors were sampled from a human donor in good health. Both conserved end residues are part of each CDR3. D genes are given only for firm matches. Part of the rows lack a size; the others show once, few, many or a class for expanded clones.

>-|TRBJ2-1|TRBV12-5|15|TRBD1
TGTGCTAGTGACCCAGGGGGTTGGAGCCGCAATGAGCAGTTCTTC
CASDPGGWSRNEQFF
>-|TRBJ2-1|TRBV7-6|16|-
TGTGCCAGCAGCGGCCTCGGGGGCGCCTCCTACAATGAGCAGTTCTTC
CASSGLGGASYNEQFF
>-|TRBJ2-3|TRBV4-1|14|-
TGCGCCAGCAGCCAAGATAGATACACAGATACGCAGTATTTT
CASSQDRYTDTQYF
>-|TRBJ2-6|TRBV23-1|16|-
TGCGCCAGCAGTCAATCTAAGGGTAATGGGGCCAACGTCCTGACTTTC
CASSQSKGNGANVLTF
>-|TRBJ2-7|TRBV29-1|14|-
TGCAGCGTTGTTAAGACAGGTTTTCCCTACGAGCAGTACTTC
CSVVKTGFPYEQYF
>once|TRBJ2-2|TRBV7-6|12|-
TGTGCCAGCAGCTTAAGCACCGGGGAGCTGTTTTTT
CASSLSTGELFF
>-|TRBJ1-6|TRBV9|16|-
TGTGCCAGCAGCGACCCCCCGGGATCACTTAATTCACCCCTCCACTTT
CASSDPPGSLNSPLHF
>-|TRBJ2-3|TRBV5-8|14|-
TGTGCCAGCAGTAACTGGGGGGGCACAGATACGCAGTATTTT
CASSNWGGTDTQYF
>-|TRBJ1-4|TRBV30|13|-
TGTGCCTGCAAGACGAAAGAGGCTGAAAAACTGTTTTTT
CACKTKEAEKLFF
>-|TRBJ2-2|TRBV7-2|11|-
TGTGCCTGGGTGGAAATCGGGGAGCTGTTTTTT
CAWVEIGELFF
>few|TRBJ2-7|TRBV14|14|TRBD1
TGTGCCAGCAGCCCGTGGGACAGGGTTTACGAGCAGTACTTC
CASSPWDRVYEQYF